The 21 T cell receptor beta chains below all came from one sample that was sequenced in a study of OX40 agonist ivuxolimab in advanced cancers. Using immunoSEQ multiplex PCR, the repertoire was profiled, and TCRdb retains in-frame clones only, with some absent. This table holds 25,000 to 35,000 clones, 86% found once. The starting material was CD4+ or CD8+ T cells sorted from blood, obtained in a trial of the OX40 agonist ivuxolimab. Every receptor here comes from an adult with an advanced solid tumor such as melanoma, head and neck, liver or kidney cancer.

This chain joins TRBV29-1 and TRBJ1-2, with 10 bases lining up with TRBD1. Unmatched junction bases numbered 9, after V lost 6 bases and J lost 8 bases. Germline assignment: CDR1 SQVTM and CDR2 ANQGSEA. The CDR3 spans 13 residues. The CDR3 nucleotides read TGCAGCGTCCCCAGACAGGGGGCTGGGGGCTACACCTTC. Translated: CSVPRQGAGGYTF.

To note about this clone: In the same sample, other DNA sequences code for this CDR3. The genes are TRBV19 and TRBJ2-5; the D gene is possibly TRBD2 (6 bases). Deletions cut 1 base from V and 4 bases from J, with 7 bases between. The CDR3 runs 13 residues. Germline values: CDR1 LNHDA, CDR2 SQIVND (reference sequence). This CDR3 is CASSIVGGETQYF. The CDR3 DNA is TGTGCCAGTAGTATAGTGGGGGGAGAGACCCAGTACTTC.

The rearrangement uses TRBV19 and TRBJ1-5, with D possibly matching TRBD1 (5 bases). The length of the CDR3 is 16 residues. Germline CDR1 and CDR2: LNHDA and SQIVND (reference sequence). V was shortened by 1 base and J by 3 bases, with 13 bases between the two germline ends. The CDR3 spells CASSIAPGRNNQPQHF. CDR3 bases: TGTGCCAGTAGTATAGCACCGGGACGTAACAATCAGCCCCAGCATTTT.

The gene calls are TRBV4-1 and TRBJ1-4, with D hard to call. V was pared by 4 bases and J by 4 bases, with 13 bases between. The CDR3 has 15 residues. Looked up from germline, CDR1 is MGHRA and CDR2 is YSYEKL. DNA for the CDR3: TGCGCCAGCAGCCCTCGGGCCTCCCTTAATGAAAAACTGTTTTTT. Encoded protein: CASSPRASLNEKLFF.

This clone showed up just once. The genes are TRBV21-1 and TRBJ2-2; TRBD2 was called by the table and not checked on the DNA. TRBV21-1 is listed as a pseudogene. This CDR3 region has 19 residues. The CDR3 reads CASSKGRAGVDANTGELFF. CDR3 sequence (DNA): TGTGCCAGCAGCAAAGGAAGGGCGGGGGTAGACGCGAACACCGGGGAGCTGTTTTTT.

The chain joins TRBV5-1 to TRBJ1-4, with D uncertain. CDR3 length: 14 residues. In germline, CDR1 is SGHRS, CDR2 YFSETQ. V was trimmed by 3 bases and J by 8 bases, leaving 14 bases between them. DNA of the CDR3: TGCGCCAGCAGCTGGGGAACCCTAAGCGAAAAACTGTTTTTT. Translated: CASSWGTLSEKLFF.

In DNA form, the CDR3 reads TGTGCCAGCAGTCAGACATTTCGAGATGGCTACACCTTC. Its translation is CASSQTFRDGYTF. The rearrangement uses TRBV6-5 and TRBJ1-2; D unclear. The CDR3 runs 13 residues. The ends were cut back, 5 bases at V and 6 bases at J, with 13 bases in the middle. Germline loops: CDR1 MNHEY, CDR2 SVGAGI.

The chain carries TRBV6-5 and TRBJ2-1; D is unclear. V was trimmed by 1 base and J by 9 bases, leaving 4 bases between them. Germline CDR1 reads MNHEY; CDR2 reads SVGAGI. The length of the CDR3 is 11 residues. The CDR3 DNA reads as TGTGCCAGCAGTTACTGGGGTGAGCAGTTCTTC. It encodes CASSYWGEQFF.

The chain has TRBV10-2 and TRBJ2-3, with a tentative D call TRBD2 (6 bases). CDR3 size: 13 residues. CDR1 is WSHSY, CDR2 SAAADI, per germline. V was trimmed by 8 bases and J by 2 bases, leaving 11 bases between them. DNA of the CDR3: TGCGCCAGCCGTACGCGGGACACAGATACGCAGTATTTT. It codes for CASRTRDTDTQYF.

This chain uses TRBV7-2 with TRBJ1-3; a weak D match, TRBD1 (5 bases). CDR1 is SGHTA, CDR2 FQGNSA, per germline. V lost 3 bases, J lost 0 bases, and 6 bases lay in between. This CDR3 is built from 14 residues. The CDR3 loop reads CASSFGTSGNTIYF. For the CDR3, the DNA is TGTGCCAGCAGCTTCGGGACCTCTGGAAACACCATATATTTT. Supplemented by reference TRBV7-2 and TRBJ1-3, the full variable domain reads GAGVSQSPSNKVTEKGKDVELRCDPISGHTALYWYRQSLGQGLEFLIYFQGNSAPDKSGLPSDRFSAERTGGSVSTLTIQRTQQEDSAVYLCASSFGTSGNTIYFGEGSWLTVV.

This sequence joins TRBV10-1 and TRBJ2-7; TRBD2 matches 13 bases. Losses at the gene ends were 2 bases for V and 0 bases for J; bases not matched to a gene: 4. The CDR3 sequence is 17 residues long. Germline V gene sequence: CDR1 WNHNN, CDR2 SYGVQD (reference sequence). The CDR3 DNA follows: TGCGCCAGCAGTGAGGGACTAGCGGGAGCCGACTCCTACGAGCAGTACTTC. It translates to CASSEGLAGADSYEQYF.

The CDR3 loop reads CAAAGRLGNTIYF. The CDR3 nucleotides are TGTGCCGCCGCGGGGAGGTTGGGAAACACCATATATTTT. V usage is TRBV2 and J usage is TRBJ1-3; D gene unclear. The CDR3 extends over 13 amino acids. Germline V gives CDR1 SNHLY, CDR2 FYNNEI. The V and J ends lost 11 bases and 4 bases respectively, with 15 bases between them. The full variable domain, its missing parts supplied by reference TRBV2 and TRBJ1-3, is EPEVTQTPSHQVTQMGQEVILRCVPISNHLYFYWYRQILGQKVEFLVSFYNNEISEKSEIFDDQFSVERPDGSNFTLKIRSTKLEDSAMYFCAAAGRLGNTIYFGEGSWLTVV.

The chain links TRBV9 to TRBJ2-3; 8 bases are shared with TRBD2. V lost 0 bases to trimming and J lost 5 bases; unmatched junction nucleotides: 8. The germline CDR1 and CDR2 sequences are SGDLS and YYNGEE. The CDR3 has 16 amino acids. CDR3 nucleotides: TGTGCCAGCAGCGTAGCGTCGGGAGGGCCGGGAGATACGCAGTATTTT. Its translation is CASSVASGGPGDTQYF.

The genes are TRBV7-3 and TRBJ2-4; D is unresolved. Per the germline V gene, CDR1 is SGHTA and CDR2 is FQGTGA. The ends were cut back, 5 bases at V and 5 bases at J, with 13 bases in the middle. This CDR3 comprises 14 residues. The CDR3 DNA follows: TGTGCCAGCAGCCCCACCCCGACCCAAAACATTCAGTACTTC. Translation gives CASSPTPTQNIQYF.

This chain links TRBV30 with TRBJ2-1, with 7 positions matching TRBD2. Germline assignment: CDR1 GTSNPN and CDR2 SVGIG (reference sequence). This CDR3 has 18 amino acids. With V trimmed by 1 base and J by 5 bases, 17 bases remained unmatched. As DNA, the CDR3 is TGTGCCTGGAGTGCAACGTCGGGCGGGAGCGGTTCCCACAATGAGCAGTTCTTC. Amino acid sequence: CAWSATSGGSGSHNEQFF.

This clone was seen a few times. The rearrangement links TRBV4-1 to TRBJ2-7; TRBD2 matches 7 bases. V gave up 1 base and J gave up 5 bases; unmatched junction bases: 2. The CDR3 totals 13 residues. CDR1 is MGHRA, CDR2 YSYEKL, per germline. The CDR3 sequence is CASSQAGGDEQYF. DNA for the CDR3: TGCGCCAGCAGCCAAGCGGGAGGCGACGAGCAGTACTTC.

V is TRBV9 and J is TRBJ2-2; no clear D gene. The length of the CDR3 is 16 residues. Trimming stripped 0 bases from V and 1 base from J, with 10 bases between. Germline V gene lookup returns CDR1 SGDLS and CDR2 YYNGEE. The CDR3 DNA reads TGTGCCAGCAGCGTAGGAGAATGGGGGAACACCGGGGAGCTGTTTTTT. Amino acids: CASSVGEWGNTGELFF.

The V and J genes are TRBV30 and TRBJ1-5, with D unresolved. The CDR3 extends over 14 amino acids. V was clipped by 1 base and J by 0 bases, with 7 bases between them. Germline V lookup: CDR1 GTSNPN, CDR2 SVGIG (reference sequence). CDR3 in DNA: TGTGCCTGGAGTGGAGTTTATAGCAATCAGCCCCAGCATTTT. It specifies CAWSGVYSNQPQHF.

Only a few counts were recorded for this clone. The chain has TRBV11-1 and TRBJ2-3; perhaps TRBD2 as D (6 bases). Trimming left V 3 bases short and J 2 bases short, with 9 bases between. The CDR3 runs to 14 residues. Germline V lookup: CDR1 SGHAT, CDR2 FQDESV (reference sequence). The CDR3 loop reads CASSLGGNTDTQYF. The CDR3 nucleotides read TGTGCCAGCAGCTTGGGAGGCAACACAGATACGCAGTATTTT.

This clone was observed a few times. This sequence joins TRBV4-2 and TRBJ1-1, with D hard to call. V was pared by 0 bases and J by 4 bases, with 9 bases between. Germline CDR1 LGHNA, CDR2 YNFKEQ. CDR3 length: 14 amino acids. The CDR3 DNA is TGTGCCAGCAGCCAAGATCGCGGGGTCACTGAAGCTTTCTTT. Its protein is CASSQDRGVTEAFF.

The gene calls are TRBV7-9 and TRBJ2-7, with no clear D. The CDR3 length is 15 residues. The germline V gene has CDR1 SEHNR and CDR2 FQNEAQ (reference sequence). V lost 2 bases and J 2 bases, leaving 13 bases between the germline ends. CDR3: CASSLLAARTYEQYF. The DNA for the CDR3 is TGTGCCAGCAGCTTATTGGCAGCTCGGACCTACGAGCAGTACTTC. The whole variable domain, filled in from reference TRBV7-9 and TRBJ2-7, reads DTGVSQNPRHKITKRGQNVTFRCDPISEHNRLYWYRQTLGQGPEFLTYFQNEAQLEKSRLLSDRFSAERPKGSFSTLEIQRTEQGDSAMYLCASSLLAARTYEQYFGPGTRLTVT.